The TCR beta chain under discussion was sequenced for a study of shared clonotypes between healthy human individuals (dated by TCRdb to the early 2020s). Describing the broader study: The cohort included a few men and a couple of women between 18 and 49 years of age. Per donor, three plates each were used for CD4 naive and CD4 memory, two for CD8 naive, and one for CD8 memory. Blood TCR repertoires of roughly five healthy adults were deeply sequenced to estimate repertoire size and the extent of clonotype sharing between individuals. Different laboratories and diverse techniques were used to prepare libraries and sequence TCR repertoires, to increase sequencing depth and limit assay-specific biases. Per donor, leukapheresis produced somewhere between about 0.85 and 8.9 billion PBMCs.

Using the deep immunoSEQ assay, multiplex PCR amplified TCR CDR3 regions from genomic DNA. Extracted genomic DNA from each cell subset was distributed evenly across all wells of several immunoSEQ 96-well plates, and each plate was treated as a replicate. For sorted subsets, about 200 ng genomic DNA, equal to tens of thousands of T cell genomes, was loaded into each replicate PCR. Purified libraries were measured with a Qubit 3.0 fluorometer, size-checked on a Bioanalyzer 2100, and measured again with the KAPA Library Quantification kit. Every immunoSEQ 96-well plate was sequenced on a dedicated single-read 150-cycle Illumina NextSeq 550 flow cell. The source study handled its data this way. The immunoSEQ output contained only junctional sequences without quality scores, so filtering could not match that applied to full-length reads. Sequences were annotated with PyIR, a Python wrapper for IgBLAST v1.9, using IMGT germline references to assign V/J genes and CDR3. Reads were removed for weak V/J assignments (E-value above 1e-6), missing CDR3, stop codons, out-of-frame junctions, or ambiguous translated residues. V3J clonotypes were defined as sequences sharing the same inferred V gene, J gene, and CDR3 amino acid sequence. Percentage overlap between repertoires was calculated by dividing the number of shared unique clonotypes by the size of the smaller repertoire. RTK rarefaction, the Chao1 estimator, and Recon v2.1 estimates of unobserved clonotypes were used to assess repertoire richness. For all TCRbeta clonotypes obtained by the gDNA method from several donors, generation probabilities were computed with OLGA. TCRdb limited this immuneACCESS table to in-frame rearrangements with V and J called. A share of clones is missing; checked studies link under half to unresolved V genes, and the rest is unexplained. For V, J and clone size, that table is used; D and trimming come from the DNA. This sample has 2 million to 2.5 million clones in its table, and 80% to 95% of those were observed once. Under 0.45% of the sample rests with the top ten.

The CDR3 numbers 18 residues from cysteine through phenylalanine. Only the CDR3 region is kept as DNA, spanning 54 bases read in frame from base 1. The junction shows trimming of 2 bases on V and 8 bases on J, and the gene matches do not reach 15 bases of it. CDR1 and CDR2 were assigned from the germline V gene as SGHDT and YYEEEE. Donors were healthy HIV-negative adults with no recently reported acute infections or vaccinations. Every donor was a Caucasian adult residing in Nashville, Tennessee, USA. CD4+ T cells were enriched by magnetic negative selection, after which naive cells were positively selected on CD45RA and the negative fraction was taken as the memory subset. Blood was collected by leukapheresis, and PBMCs were isolated by Ficoll-Histopaque density gradient centrifugation and then cryopreserved in liquid nitrogen vapor phase. Analytical flow cytometry was used to check the purity and quantity of every magnetically sorted T cell population. From each sorted fraction, genomic DNA was isolated and quantified by UV absorbance on a Nanodrop 2000c.

What the study reported, not specific to this receptor: Compared with non-shared clonotypes, the clonotypes found in all four sorted-subset donors had higher generation probabilities. Because the study included a small number of donors, the genetic and exposure-history diversity represented was limited. Pairwise subsampling led to the expectation that sequencing depth would affect the degree of clonotype sharing among donors. Sampling was restricted to blood, and TCR repertoires in tissues likely differ from the TCR repertoires found in blood. Rarefaction of sorted-subset datasets indicated incomplete sequencing despite the large sequencing depth. Larger estimated clonotype richness was generally found for naive subsets than for memory subsets. Sharing across four donors was observed for about 5% of naive CD4, under 4% of naive CD8, about 2.5% of memory CD4, and around 0.4% of memory CD8 clonotypes.

A word on this clone: No cognate antigen has been identified for it. No per-base quality is available; no much larger clone lies one base away.

What was sequenced was naive CD4+ T cells from PBMCs. The sample's cell subset or site label, in plain terms: CD45RA+ positively selected. The V and J genes are TRBV5-6 and TRBJ2-2, and 10 junction bases match TRBD2. This TCR was sampled from a man in his late teens or twenties in good health. Some clones in this sample may be carry-over from other donors' samples. The nucleotide sequence reads TGTGCCAGCAGCTTATGGGTAGCGGGAGGCCCCAAACAAGGGGAGCTGTTTTTT. This codes for CASSLWVAGGPKQGELFF.